This is a list of T cell receptor beta chains from one sample in a study of yellow fever vaccine responses in identical twins. TCRdb recomputed calls from the RT-PCR reads with MiXCR, one row per CDR3 protein. Of approximately 4,600 distinct CDR3 sequences in the sample, 70% to 90% were seen once. The sample in question was T cells from blood (PBMCs), unsorted or a sorted subset (not recorded which), obtained before or after yellow fever vaccination (not recorded which). These receptors were taken from a woman aged 18-35 years who received the yellow fever vaccine. Each CDR3 is given with its conserved first and last residue. D genes are given only for firm matches. Where a row states a size, it is once, few, many or the class of an expanded clone; other rows omit it.

.	TRBV7-6	TRBJ2-7	.	TGTGCCAGCAGCCCTCCGGGACAAGTCTACGAGCAGTACTTC	CASSPPGQVYEQYF
TRBD1	TRBV4-2	TRBJ2-7	.	TGTGCCAGCAGCCAAGGAGAAGGGGGCAGCTACGAGCAGTACTTC	CASSQGEGGSYEQYF
TRBD1	TRBV19	TRBJ2-1	few	TGTGCCAGTAGTGTCGGGACAGTCTACAATGAGCAGTTCTTC	CASSVGTVYNEQFF
TRBD2	TRBV5-6	TRBJ2-3	.	TGTGCCAGCAGCTTATTAGCGGGGGGGGGAGATACGCAGTATTTT	CASSLLAGGGDTQYF
.	TRBV29-1	TRBJ1-2	.	TGCAGCGTTGACCTACGGAACTATGGCTACACCTTC	CSVDLRNYGYTF
TRBD2	TRBV6-1	TRBJ2-4	.	TGTGCCAGCAGTACCAAGCGGGGGGTCAAAAACATTCAGTACTTC	CASSTKRGVKNIQYF
TRBD2	TRBV11-3	TRBJ2-3	.	TGTGCCAGCAGCTTATCGGCGGGAGCCACAGATACGCAGTATTTT	CASSLSAGATDTQYF
.	TRBV28	TRBJ2-7	once	TGTGCCAGCAGGACCCTTGAGATGTTCTCCTACGAGCAGTACTTC	CASRTLEMFSYEQYF
.	TRBV11-1	TRBJ1-2	.	TGTGCCAGCAGCTTAGGTGATAACTATGGCTACACCTTC	CASSLGDNYGYTF
.	TRBV19	TRBJ1-5	.	TGTGCCAGTAGTATCCGAACGGCGGCGGGGCAGCCCCAGCATTTT	CASSIRTAAGQPQHF
.	TRBV2	TRBJ1-5	.	TGTGCCAGCAGTGGGACAGACGTTCAGCCCCAGCATTTT	CASSGTDVQPQHF
.	TRBV5-1	TRBJ2-1	.	TGCGCCAGCAGCTTCAACCCCGGGACTGATTTTTACAATGAGCAGTTCTTC	CASSFNPGTDFYNEQFF
.	TRBV12-1	TRBJ2-3	few	TGTGCCAGCAGCTTTAGCGGGAGGAAGTCAGATACGCAGTATTTT	CASSFSGRKSDTQYF
.	TRBV20-1	TRBJ2-5	.	TGCAGTGCTGGCCCACAGACGGAGACCCAGTACTTC	CSAGPQTETQYF
.	TRBV5-1	TRBJ1-1	few	TGCGCCAGCAGCTTGGGGCCCTCTGAAGCTTTCTTT	CASSLGPSEAFF
.	TRBV19	TRBJ2-5	.	TGTGCCAGTAGTATCGGGGCGGGGGCCCAAGAGACCCAGTACTTC	CASSIGAGAQETQYF
TRBD1	TRBV18	TRBJ2-1	.	TGTGCCAGCTCACCGGGACAGCCCTCCTACAATGAGCAGTTCTTC	CASSPGQPSYNEQFF
.	TRBV28	TRBJ2-7	.	TGTGCCGCAGAAGCGCTGGGGACCTACGAGCAGTACTTC	CAAEALGTYEQYF
TRBD2	TRBV19	TRBJ2-1	.	TGTGCCAGTAGCGAGTTGCTAGCGGGGGGCCGGAGTGAGCAGTTCTTC	CASSELLAGGRSEQFF
.	TRBV5-1	TRBJ1-2	.	TGCGCCAGCAGCTTGCTCGGGGGGACCAACTATGGCTACACCTTC	CASSLLGGTNYGYTF
.	TRBV5-4	TRBJ2-4	.	TGTGCCAGCAGCCCGGACACCTTAGCCAAAAACATTCAGTACTTC	CASSPDTLAKNIQYF
.	TRBV4-3	TRBJ2-7	few	TGCGCCAGCAGCGAAAAGCTTCCTTACGAGCAGTACTTC	CASSEKLPYEQYF
.	TRBV28	TRBJ1-5	once	TGTGCCAGCAGTAGTAGTAGGGGGGGTAATCAGCCCCAGCATTTT	CASSSSRGGNQPQHF
TRBD2	TRBV7-7	TRBJ2-5	.	TGTGCTAGCAGCTCCGAGCTAGCGGAAGAGACCCAGTACTTC	CASSSELAEETQYF
.	TRBV18	TRBJ1-1	.	TGTGCCAGCTCACCTGGAGGTTCCATGAACACTGAAGCTTTCTTT	CASSPGGSMNTEAFF
TRBD1	TRBV5-1	TRBJ1-1	.	TGCGCCAGCGAACAGGGGGCGCAGGACACTGAAGCTTTCTTT	CASEQGAQDTEAFF
.	TRBV29-1	TRBJ2-7	.	TGCAGCGTCCGAACCGGCGGGGAGTACGAGCAGTACTTC	CSVRTGGEYEQYF
.	TRBV7-9	TRBJ1-5	few	TGTGCCAGCAGCTTAGGGTCTCAGCCCCAGCATTTT	CASSLGSQPQHF
TRBD2	TRBV11-1	TRBJ2-1	.	TGTGCCAGCAGCTTAGCTATTAGCGGGAAATACAATGAGCAGTTCTTC	CASSLAISGKYNEQFF
.	TRBV23-1	TRBJ2-7	.	TGCGCCAGCACCGCCGACGGGCAGTACTTC	CASTADGQYF
.	TRBV29-1	TRBJ2-7	.	TGCAGCGTTGGCAGGGACGACGAGCAGTACTTC	CSVGRDDEQYF
.	TRBV9	TRBJ2-1	.	TGTGCCAGCAGCGTAGGAGGGGCGGGAAATGAGCAGTTCTTC	CASSVGGAGNEQFF
.	TRBV11-1	TRBJ1-1	.	TGTGCCAGCAGCTTTTCAGTGAACACTGAAGCTTTCTTT	CASSFSVNTEAFF
.	TRBV7-3	TRBJ2-6	.	TGTGCCAGCAGCCTCGTCGGGGCCAACGTCCTGACTTTC	CASSLVGANVLTF
TRBD1	TRBV24-1	TRBJ2-2	.	TGTGCCACCAACGGGGACAGGAGATCGGGGAACACCGGGGAGCTGTTTTTT	CATNGDRRSGNTGELFF
.	TRBV29-1	TRBJ2-1	.	TGCAGCGTTGAACGGGACAATGAGCAGTTCTTC	CSVERDNEQFF
TRBD1	TRBV15	TRBJ2-7	.	TGTGCCACCAGCAGAGTAACAGGGGGAATAGACGAGCAGTACTTC	CATSRVTGGIDEQYF
.	TRBV6-1	TRBJ2-1	.	TGTGCCAGCAACGCCAATGAGCAGTTCTTC	CASNANEQFF
TRBD1	TRBV28	TRBJ2-7	.	TGTGCCAGCAGACCGGGACAGACTCCCTACGAGCAGTACTTC	CASRPGQTPYEQYF
TRBD1	TRBV11-1	TRBJ1-5	once	TGTGCCAGCAGACGTGAGGGCAGGGGGAATCAGCCCCAGCATTTT	CASRREGRGNQPQHF
TRBD2	TRBV20-1	TRBJ2-3	once	TGCAGTGCTAGAGTCTTCGAGACTAGCGGGTGGGGCTTGACAAAGGATACGCAGTATTTT	CSARVFETSGWGLTKDTQYF
TRBD2	TRBV13	TRBJ2-3	.	TGTGCCAGCAGCTTAGGGGGGGTGGGGACTAGCGGCTACACAGATACGCAGTATTTT	CASSLGGVGTSGYTDTQYF
.	TRBV28	TRBJ1-4	.	TGTGCCAGCACCACCTCTCGTCGAAGGACTAATGAAAAACTGTTTTTT	CASTTSRRRTNEKLFF
.	TRBV20-1	TRBJ1-1	.	TGCAGTGCTAATTCCTTCGGGGAGTTCACTGAAGCTTTCTTT	CSANSFGEFTEAFF
TRBD1	TRBV4-2	TRBJ1-5	.	TGTGCCAGCAGCCGGGGACAGGCTAGCAATCAGCCCCAGCATTTT	CASSRGQASNQPQHF
.	TRBV29-1	TRBJ2-7	.	TGCAGCGTTGAAGGGGGCCGGTATTCCTACGAGCAGTACTTC	CSVEGGRYSYEQYF
.	TRBV5-1	TRBJ1-1	.	TGCGCCAGCAAGGTCAGGGAAGGAACTGAAGCTTTCTTT	CASKVREGTEAFF
.	TRBV11-2	TRBJ2-5	.	TGTGCCAGCAGCTTCAACCCCGCGGCAGAGAACCAAGAGACCCAGTACTTC	CASSFNPAAENQETQYF
TRBD2	TRBV20-1	TRBJ2-7	.	TGCAGTGCGATTGATAGCGGGATAAGCGAGCAGTACTTC	CSAIDSGISEQYF
.	TRBV5-4	TRBJ1-2	.	TGTGCCAGCAGCTTTGTCGGGGTTGCCTATGGCTACACCTTC	CASSFVGVAYGYTF
TRBD2	TRBV11-2	TRBJ2-1	.	TGTGCCAGCAGCGTACCTAGCGGGAGGGCGCATGAGCAGTTCTTC	CASSVPSGRAHEQFF